This TCR beta chain comes out of a study of T cell repertoires in cytomegalovirus infection. Trimming cost V 1 base and J 6 bases, with 13 bases left between them. In germline, CDR1 is SGHTA, CDR2 FQGNSA. The CDR3 loop spans 14 amino acids. TCRdb re-called the reads with MiXCR, one entry per CDR3 protein. Of 150,000 to 200,000 distinct CDR3 sequences in the sample, roughly 19% were seen once. The table lists this clonotype with many counts. Sample: PBMCs. The TCR comes from a human donor in good health (CMV status not recorded). Some clones in this sample may be carry-over from other donors' samples. The gene calls are TRBV7-2 and TRBJ2-7, with D unclear. This CDR3 reads CASSLVSLPSEQYF. CDR3 DNA: TGTGCCAGCAGCTTAGTAAGCCTACCCTCCGAGCAGTACTTC.